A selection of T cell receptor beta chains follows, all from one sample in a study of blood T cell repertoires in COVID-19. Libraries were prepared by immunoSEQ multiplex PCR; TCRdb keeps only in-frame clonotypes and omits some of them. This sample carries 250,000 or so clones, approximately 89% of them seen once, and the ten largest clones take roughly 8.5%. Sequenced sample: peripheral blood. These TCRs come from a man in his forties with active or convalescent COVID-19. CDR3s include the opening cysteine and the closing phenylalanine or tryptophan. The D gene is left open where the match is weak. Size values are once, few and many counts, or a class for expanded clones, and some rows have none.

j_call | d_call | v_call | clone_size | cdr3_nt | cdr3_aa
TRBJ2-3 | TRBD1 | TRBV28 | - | TGTGCCAGCAGTCCAGGGGGCCCACCAGCAGATACGCAGTATTTT | CASSPGGPPADTQYF
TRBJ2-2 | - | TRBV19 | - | TGTGCCAGTAGTATTATTGTGTTCGCGACAGGGAACACCGGGGAGCTGTTTTTT | CASSIIVFATGNTGELFF
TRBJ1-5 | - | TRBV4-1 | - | TGCGCCAGCAGCCAAGGACAGGTCAATCAGCCCCAGCATTTT | CASSQGQVNQPQHF
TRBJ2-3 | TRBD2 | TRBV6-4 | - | TGTGCCAGCAGACTGACTAGTAGCGGGGGTACAGATACGCAGTATTTT | CASRLTSSGGTDTQYF
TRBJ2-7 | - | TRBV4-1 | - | TGCGCCAGCAGCCAAGATTGGCAGGTCGGCTACGAGCAGTACTTC | CASSQDWQVGYEQYF
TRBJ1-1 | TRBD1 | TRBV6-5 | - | TGTGCCAGCAGGGGACAGGCAACTGAAGCTTTCTTT | CASRGQATEAFF
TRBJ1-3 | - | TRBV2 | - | TGTGCCAGTCGGCAGACAGATCCTGGAAACACCATATATTTT | CASRQTDPGNTIYF
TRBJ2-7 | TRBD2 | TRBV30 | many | TGTGCCTGGAGTCGGGGGGAAGGTTTGGACGAGCAGTACTTC | CAWSRGEGLDEQYF
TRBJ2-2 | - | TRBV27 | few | TGTGCCAGCAGTTTACATGGTCAGTTGAACACCGGGGAGCTGTTTTTT | CASSLHGQLNTGELFF
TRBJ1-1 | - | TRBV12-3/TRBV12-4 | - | TGTGCCAGCAGTTTTAGCCTGAGTAAGGTTTTCTTT | CASSFSLSKVFF
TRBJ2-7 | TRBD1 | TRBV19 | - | TGTGCCACCAGAGACAGGGGAGACGAGCAGTACTTC | CATRDRGDEQYF
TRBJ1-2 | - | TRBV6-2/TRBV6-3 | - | TGTGCCAGCAGTTACCAGGATGGCTACACCTTC | CASSYQDGYTF
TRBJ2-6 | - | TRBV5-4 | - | TGTGCCAGCGACGCATTGACGGGCTCTGGGGCCAACGTCCTGACTTTC | CASDALTGSGANVLTF
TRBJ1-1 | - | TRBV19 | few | TGTGCCAGTAGTATTCAGGATTACACTGAAGCTTTCTTT | CASSIQDYTEAFF
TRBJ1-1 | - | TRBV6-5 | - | TGTGCCAGCAGTCTCGGAGGGTCGGCAGCTTTCTTT | CASSLGGSAAFF
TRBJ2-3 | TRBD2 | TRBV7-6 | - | TGTGCCAGCAGCCCTCGACTAGCGGGGGGGCGAGATACGCAGTATTTT | CASSPRLAGGRDTQYF
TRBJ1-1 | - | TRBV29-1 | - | TGCAGCGCGCTGCAGGGTTTTGTCACTGAAGCTTTCTTT | CSALQGFVTEAFF
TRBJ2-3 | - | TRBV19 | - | TGTGCCAGTAGTATCCAGGTTGGCGATACGCAGTATTTT | CASSIQVGDTQYF
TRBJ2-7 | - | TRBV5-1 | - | TGCGCCAGCAGCTTGTTTGCGGCATGGGGAGGCTACGAGCAGTACTTC | CASSLFAAWGGYEQYF
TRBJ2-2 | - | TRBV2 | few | TGTGCCAGCAGCAAAGGGCGGGACGGAACCGGGGAGCTGTTTTTT | CASSKGRDGTGELFF
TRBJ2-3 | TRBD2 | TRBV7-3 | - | TGTGCCAGCCGCGGCGGGGAGGGACATACGCAGTATTTT | CASRGGEGHTQYF
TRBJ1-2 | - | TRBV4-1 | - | TGCGCCAGCAGCCAAGATACAGGGACCTATGGCTACACCTTC | CASSQDTGTYGYTF
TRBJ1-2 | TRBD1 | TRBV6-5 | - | TGTGCCAGCAGTTTCGGGACAGAGAAGCACACCTTC | CASSFGTEKHTF
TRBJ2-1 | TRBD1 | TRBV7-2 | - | TGTGCCAGCAGCCCGACAGGGGGCGCTTACAATGAGCAGTTCTTC | CASSPTGGAYNEQFF
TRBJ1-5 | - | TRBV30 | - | TGTGCCTGGAGTAGCGGGGGATATAGCAATCAGCCCCAGCATTTT | CAWSSGGYSNQPQHF
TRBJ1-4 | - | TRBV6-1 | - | TGTGCCAGCAGTGAACTAGGAGGAGGGTTTAATGAAAAACTGTTTTTT | CASSELGGGFNEKLFF
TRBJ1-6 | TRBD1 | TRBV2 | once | TGTGCCAGCAGTGAAAGACGGGACAGCGCTAATTCACCCCTCCACTTT | CASSERRDSANSPLHF
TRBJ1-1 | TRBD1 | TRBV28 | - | TGTGCCAGCAAGGCCGGAAGGGGGCTGGGAAACACTGAAGCTTTCTTT | CASKAGRGLGNTEAFF
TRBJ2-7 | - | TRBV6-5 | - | TGTGCCAGCAGTTACTCGGGGCAGTACTCCTACGAGCAGTACTTC | CASSYSGQYSYEQYF
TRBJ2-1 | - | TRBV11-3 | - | TGTGCCAGCAGTCCTCGGGCAGGGGGGCACAATGAGCAGTTCTTC | CASSPRAGGHNEQFF
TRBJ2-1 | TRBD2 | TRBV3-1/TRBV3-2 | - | TGTGCCAGCAGCCTAGCGGGAGGGCCGGGTAATGAGCAGTTCTTC | CASSLAGGPGNEQFF
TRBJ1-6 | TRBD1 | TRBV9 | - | TGTGCCAGCAGCGTAGCAATGGGACAGGGGGCCTCACCCCTCCACTTT | CASSVAMGQGASPLHF
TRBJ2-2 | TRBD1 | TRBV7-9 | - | TGTGCCAGCAGCTATACCGGGACAGGGAGCGCCGGGGAGCTGTTTTTT | CASSYTGTGSAGELFF
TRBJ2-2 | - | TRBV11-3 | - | TGTGCCAGCAGCTTAGGCCGGAACAGGTGGGACACCGGGGAGCTGTTTTTT | CASSLGRNRWDTGELFF
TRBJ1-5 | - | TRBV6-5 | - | TGTGCCAGCACCCTCGGGGGGGTTCGGCATTTT | CASTLGGVRHF
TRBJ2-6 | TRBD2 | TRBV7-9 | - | TGTGCCAGCGGCCTCAGTGGGGGGGCTGGGGCCAACGTCCTGACTTTC | CASGLSGGAGANVLTF
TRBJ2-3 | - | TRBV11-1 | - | TGTGCCAGCAGCTTTCTTAGCACAGATACGCAGTATTTT | CASSFLSTDTQYF